The 16 T cell receptor beta chains listed next were all sequenced from one sample in a study of T-cell memory formation after mild COVID-19. TCRdb fed the 5' RACE reads into MiXCR, producing one record per CDR3 protein. The sample comprises tens of thousands of distinct CDR3 sequences, about 13% of which are singletons, and around 27% rests with the top ten. Input material: PBMCs or a T cell subset sorted from them (not recorded which). The receptor set was obtained from an adult woman who had mild COVID-19 (a few samples of this study predate the infection). Cell type and time point are not known.

The chain recombines TRBV9 with TRBJ2-1, with 8 bases identical to TRBD2. V lost 3 bases and J lost 6; bases outside the gene matches: 8. CDR3 length: 15 amino acids. Germline CDR1 SGDLS, CDR2 YYNGEE. The DNA for the CDR3 is TGTGCCAGCAGCGCGGGACTAGAGGTACGCAATGAGCAGTTCTTC. Translated, it gives CASSAGLEVRNEQFF.

This clonotype was found a few times. This chain links TRBV27 with TRBJ2-2; 13 bases match TRBD2. Looked up from germline, CDR1 is MNHEY and CDR2 is SMNVEV (reference sequence). The CDR3 has 17 residues. J gave up 1 base and V 6 bases, and 5 bases lay outside the gene matches. The CDR3 reads CASSRTSGSLNTGELFF. CDR3 DNA: TGTGCCAGCAGCAGGACTAGCGGGAGTTTGAACACCGGGGAGCTGTTTTTT.

The CDR3 spells CASSPRGGASGSNTGELFF. The CDR3 DNA sequence: TGTGCCAGCAGCCCCAGGGGAGGGGCTAGCGGGAGTAACACCGGGGAGCTGTTTTTT. The rearrangement links TRBV11-2 to TRBJ2-2; 10 nucleotides line up with TRBD2. Germline loops: CDR1 SGHAT, CDR2 FQNNGV. Germline trimming cut 5 bases from V and 2 bases from J; bases unmatched to any gene: 14. This CDR3 spans 19 amino acids.

The chain recombines TRBV20-1 with TRBJ2-2; TRBD2 agrees at 15 bases. V shed 2 bases and J 6 bases; nucleotides not matched to a gene: 13. CDR3 length: 19 residues. Germline CDR1 reads DFQATT; CDR2 reads SNEGSKA (reference sequence). The CDR3 DNA is TGCAGTGCTAGACCTGGACTAGCGGGGGGGCCCGTGGAACCCGGGGAGCTGTTTTTT. Protein: CSARPGLAGGPVEPGELFF.

The chain carries TRBV29-1 and TRBJ1-1, with 8 nucleotides matching TRBD1. The CDR3 extends over 15 amino acids. Germline V gene data show CDR1 as SQVTM and CDR2 as ANQGSEA. V was pared by 6 bases and J by 6 bases, with 15 bases of the junction left unmatched. CDR3 amino acids: CSVLKGQGGPPEAFF. The CDR3 coding sequence is TGCAGCGTCTTGAAAGGACAGGGAGGGCCCCCTGAAGCTTTCTTT.

J is TRBJ1-5 and V is TRBV5-6; the D gene is possibly TRBD1 (5 bases). CDR1 is SGHDT and CDR2 is YYEEEE in the germline V gene. V lost 0 bases and J 3 bases, leaving 13 bases between the germline ends. CDR3 length: 16 residues. The CDR3 sequence: CASSLGAGRNNQPQHF. CDR3 nucleotides: TGTGCCAGCAGCTTGGGTGCAGGGAGGAACAATCAGCCCCAGCATTTT.

On this clonotype itself: The germline gene is not matched at one end of the junction; a read error may be the cause. This rearrangement joins TRBV12-3 or TRBV12-4 to TRBJ1-4; 7 positions agree with TRBD1. This CDR3 is 19 amino acids long. The chain's CDR3 is CASSPRGFLSGQLVEKLFF. The CDR3 region has the DNA TGTGCAAGCAGTCCGCGCGGGTTCTTGTCGGGACAGCTAGTTGAAAAACTGTTTTTT.

V is TRBV5-1 and J is TRBJ2-7; 9 bases match TRBD1. Germline values: CDR1 SGHRS, CDR2 YFSETQ. Trimming removed 5 bases from V and 4 bases from J; junction bases left unmatched: 10. CDR3 length: 15 amino acids. The CDR3 region has the DNA TGCGCCAGCAGTCAAACCGGGACAGGGACTTACGAGCAGTACTTC. Its protein is CASSQTGTGTYEQYF.

This clonotype has just a few counts. The chain carries TRBV7-2 and TRBJ2-7, with 7 bases lining up with TRBD1. J was trimmed by 4 bases and V by 5 bases; bases with no gene match: 5. The germline V gene encodes CDR1 SGHTA and CDR2 FQGNSA. The CDR3 is 13 amino acids. The CDR3 DNA follows: TGTGCCAGCAGCCCAAGGGGGCAGTACGAGCAGTACTTC. This translates into CASSPRGQYEQYF.

There are a few counts of this clonotype. This chain links TRBV29-1 with TRBJ2-5, with TRBD1 matching over 9 bases. Losses at the gene ends were 3 bases for V and 5 bases for J; bases not matched to a gene: 10. Germline CDR1 SQVTM, CDR2 ANQGSEA. The CDR3 spans 15 residues. The CDR3 region is CSVDKRDRVEETQYF. The CDR3 nucleotides read TGCAGCGTTGATAAGCGGGACAGGGTTGAGGAGACCCAGTACTTC. Together with reference TRBV29-1 and TRBJ2-5, the CDR3 gives the full variable domain: SAVISQKPSRDICQRGTSLTIQCQVDSQVTMMFWYRQQPGQSLTLIATANQGSEATYESGFVIDKFPISRPNLTFSTLTVSNMSPEDSSIYLCSVDKRDRVEETQYFGPGTRLLVL.

Only a few counts were recorded for this clonotype. This chain joins TRBV7-8 and TRBJ1-4; 7 bases fit TRBD1. With V trimmed by 6 bases and J by 8 bases, 9 bases remained unmatched. The CDR3 spans 14 residues. CDR1 and CDR2 from the germline V gene are SGHVS and FQNEAQ. The CDR3 bases are TGTGCCAGCAGACACCGGGACAGCAGAGAAAAACTGTTTTTT. Translating gives CASRHRDSREKLFF. Complete variable domain (other parts from reference TRBV7-8 and TRBJ1-4): GAGVSQSPRYKVAKRGQDVALRCDPISGHVSLFWYQQALGQGPEFLTYFQNEAQLDKSGLPSDRFFAERPEGSVSTLKIQRTQQEDSAVYLCASRHRDSREKLFFGSGTQLSVL.

The gene calls are TRBV7-8 and TRBJ2-1; D perhaps matches TRBD2 (5 bases). The CDR3 length is 14 residues. The V gene lost 0 bases and the J gene lost 5 bases, with 8 bases spanning the gap. From germline, CDR1 is SGHVS and CDR2 FQNEAQ. CDR3 bases: TGTGCCAGCAGCTTAGCTGGTAGCGACAATGAGCAGTTCTTC. This codes for CASSLAGSDNEQFF.

V gene TRBV4-3 combines with J gene TRBJ2-7; TRBD2 matches 13 bases. CDR3 length equals 19 residues. CDR1 and CDR2 (germline): LGHNA, YSLEER. After removal of 0 bases from V and 2 bases from J, the junction contained 10 bases not matched to a gene. The CDR3 loop is CASSQDWEITSGRAYEQYF. The DNA of the CDR3 is TGCGCCAGCAGCCAAGATTGGGAGATAACTAGCGGGAGGGCCTACGAGCAGTACTTC.

The chain has TRBV4-2 and TRBJ2-3; the match to TRBD2 covers 10 bases. CDR3 length equals 14 residues. CDR1 LGHNA and CDR2 YNFKEQ come from the germline V gene. V trimming: 9 bases; J trimming: 2 bases; junction bases outside the gene matches: 5. The CDR3 reads CASYSGGVTDTQYF. In DNA, the CDR3 is TGTGCCAGTTACAGCGGGGGGGTCACAGATACGCAGTATTTT.

The chain combines TRBV4-2 with TRBJ2-1; 8 bases match TRBD1. The CDR3 consists of 16 residues. CDR1 LGHNA and CDR2 YNFKEQ come from the germline V gene. With 2 bases clipped from V and 3 bases from J, the junction kept 6 bases outside the gene matches. The CDR3 nucleotides are TGTGCCAGCAGCCAAAAGACCGGGACAGGCTACAATGAGCAGTTCTTC. Protein: CASSQKTGTGYNEQFF.

This clonotype has only a few counts. The chain couples TRBV20-1 to TRBJ2-5; TRBD1 matches at 9 bases. The J segment lost 1 base and the V segment lost 2 bases, leaving 2 bases of the junction unmatched. The CDR3 has 14 residues. The V gene's germline CDR1 is DFQATT and CDR2 SNEGSKA (reference sequence). DNA for the CDR3: TGCAGTGCTAGATGGGACAGGGCCCAAGAGACCCAGTACTTC. Its translation is CSARWDRAQETQYF.